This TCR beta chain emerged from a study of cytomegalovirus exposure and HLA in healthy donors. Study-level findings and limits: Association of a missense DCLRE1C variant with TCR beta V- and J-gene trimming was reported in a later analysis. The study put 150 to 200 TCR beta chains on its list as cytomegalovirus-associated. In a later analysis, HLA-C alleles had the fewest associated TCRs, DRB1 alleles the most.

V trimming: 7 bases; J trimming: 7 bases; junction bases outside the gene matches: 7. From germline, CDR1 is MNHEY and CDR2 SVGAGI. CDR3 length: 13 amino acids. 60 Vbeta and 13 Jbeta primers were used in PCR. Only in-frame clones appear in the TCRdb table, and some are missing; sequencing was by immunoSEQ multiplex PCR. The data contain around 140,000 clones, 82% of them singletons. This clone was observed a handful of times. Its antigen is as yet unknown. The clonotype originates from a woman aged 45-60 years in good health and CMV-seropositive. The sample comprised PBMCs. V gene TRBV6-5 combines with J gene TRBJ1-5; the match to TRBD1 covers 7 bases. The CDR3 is CASNRGGYQPQHF. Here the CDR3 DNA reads TGTGCCAGCAACAGGGGTGGTTACCAGCCCCAGCATTTT.